Below are 24 T cell receptor beta chains sequenced from a single sample in a study of blood T cells in healthy people across ages. Primers used in a second PCR of roughly 6 to 12 cycles were a sample-barcoded 5' primer and a J-beta primer mix. TCRdb re-derived calls from the 5' RACE reads in MiXCR, one entry per CDR3 protein. The sample records 700,000 to 900,000 distinct CDR3 sequences, about 26% being singletons. Separately, the same data were catalogued under a study of T cells of mothers and their children.

The specimen sequenced was blood. The source of these receptors is a boy aged 5-17 years in good health.

This clonotype was counted only a few times. The V and J genes are TRBV24-1 and TRBJ2-7, with TRBD2 matching 8 bases. V shed 6 bases and J 3 bases; nucleotides not matched to a gene: 3. Germline CDR1 KGHDR, CDR2 SFDVKD. There are 13 residues in the CDR3. The CDR3, as DNA: TGTGCCACCAGTCTCGGGAGGGGCTACGAGCAGTACTTC. This sequence encodes CATSLGRGYEQYF.

This clonotype showed up just a few times. The chain has TRBV5-5 and TRBJ2-7; D may be TRBD1 or TRBD2 (5 bases each). The CDR3 is made up of 15 amino acids. Germline CDR1 is SGHKS and CDR2 is YYEKEE (reference sequence). Trimming took off 0 bases at V and 2 bases at J, with 12 bases between the two ends. In DNA, the CDR3 is TGTGCCAGCAGCTTGGGACAGCGGACAACCTACGAGCAGTACTTC. Translation gives CASSLGQRTTYEQYF.

The chain has TRBV12-3 or TRBV12-4 and TRBJ1-3, with D possibly being TRBD1 (6 bases). The CDR3 spans 15 residues. Trimming removed 6 bases from V and 4 bases from J, with 16 bases in between. The CDR3 nucleotides are TGTGCCAGCAGCGCGGGCTACCAGGGGGGAAACACCATATATTTT. This encodes CASSAGYQGGNTIYF.

The rearrangement joins TRBV12-5 to TRBJ2-5; 7 nucleotides align to TRBD1. The J call may be faulty, since TRBJ2-1 better matches the DNA end. From germline, CDR1 is LGHNT and CDR2 FRNRAP. This CDR3 spans 20 amino acids. The CDR3 region has the DNA TGTGCTAGTGGTTTGGCCTCACGAGGTCTGCGACCAGGGGGAACGAATGAGCAGTTCTTC. Protein product: CASGLASRGLRPGGTNEQFF.

The chain recombines TRBV28 with TRBJ2-5; the D gene is possibly TRBD1 (6 bases). The CDR3 runs to 16 residues. Germline-derived CDR1 and CDR2 are MDHEN and SYDVKM. V lost 2 bases and J 0 bases, leaving 13 bases between the germline ends. As DNA, the CDR3 is TGTGCCAGCAGTTTACTGACCGGGACACACCAAGAGACCCAGTACTTC. Protein: CASSLLTGTHQETQYF.

J is TRBJ2-6 and V is TRBV28, with D unresolved. V was trimmed by 5 bases and J by 2 bases, leaving 16 bases between them. The germline V gene has CDR1 MDHEN and CDR2 SYDVKM. The CDR3 spans 17 residues. CDR3 loop: CASSPLSPDTGANVLTF. In nucleotides, the CDR3 is TGTGCCAGCAGTCCTCTATCGCCAGACACTGGGGCCAACGTCCTGACTTTC.

This clonotype occurred a few times. This chain connects TRBV6-4 to TRBJ2-1, with TRBD1 matching over 8 bases. With 5 bases clipped from V and 8 bases from J, the junction kept 11 bases outside the gene matches. This CDR3 spans 15 amino acids. In germline, CDR1 is MRHNA, CDR2 SNTAGT. CDR3 sequence: CASSPSRTGTYEQFF. The CDR3, as DNA: TGTGCCAGCAGTCCGTCTAGGACAGGGACATATGAGCAGTTCTTC.

The V and J genes are TRBV9 and TRBJ2-7, with D tentatively TRBD1 or TRBD2 (5 bases each). The CDR3 has 14 amino acids. Trimming took off 3 bases at V and 4 bases at J, with 14 bases between the two ends. Germline-derived CDR1 and CDR2 are SGDLS and YYNGEE. CDR3 sequence reads: CASSARDGQYEQYF. The DNA for the CDR3 is TGTGCCAGCAGCGCCCGGGACGGACAATACGAGCAGTACTTC.

The chain recombines TRBV5-6 with TRBJ1-2; D call uncertain. This CDR3 is 14 amino acids long. With 1 base removed from V and 5 bases from J, the gap between germline ends came to 12 bases. Germline V lookup: CDR1 SGHDT, CDR2 YYEEEE. Here the CDR3 DNA reads TGTGCCAGCAGCTTGAAAGTCGGCCAGTATGGCTACACCTTC. This gives the protein CASSLKVGQYGYTF.

There are a few counts of this clonotype. One end of the junction does not line up with germline, which may come from a read error. The chain joins TRBV18 to TRBJ1-5, with a possible D match to TRBD1 (6 bases). The CDR3 extends over 15 amino acids. CDR1 and CDR2 (germline): KGHSH, LQKENI. The CDR3 sequence: CAGSPTTGLNQPQHF. In nucleotides, the CDR3 is TGTGCCGGCTCACCAACGACAGGACTGAATCAGCCCCAGCATTTT.

On this clonotype itself: A junction end diverges from the germline sequence, so it may reflect a read error. The V and J genes are TRBV5-1 and TRBJ1-4; D is unclear. CDR3 size: 16 residues. Germline lookup yields CDR1 SGHRS and CDR2 YFSETQ. CDR3 sequence reads: CASSIPGISTNEKLFF. The CDR3 nucleotides read TGTGCCAGCAGCATCCCGGGAATCTCCACTAATGAAAAACTGTTTTTT.

The count of this clonotype is one. V is TRBV2 and J is TRBJ1-6; D is possibly TRBD1 (5 bases). The V gene's germline CDR1 is SNHLY and CDR2 FYNNEI. The CDR3 is 12 amino acids. V was trimmed by 6 bases and J by 14 bases, leaving 14 bases between them. CDR3 DNA sequence: TGTGCCAGCAGGGGGCCGTCGAATACCCTCCACTTT. It is translated as CASRGPSNTLHF.

In its sample, this clonotype was seen a few times. The J gene is TRBJ1-5, the V gene TRBV27, with 11 bases fitting TRBD1. Trimming took 6 bases from V and 7 from J; bases not matched to a gene: 11. This CDR3 spans 16 amino acids. Germline CDR1 reads MNHEY; CDR2 reads SMNVEV (reference sequence). CDR3 coding DNA: TGTGCCAGCAGCCGAGCGGGGACAGGGGGTAGGCAGCCCCAGCATTTT. Its translation is CASSRAGTGGRQPQHF.

The chain couples TRBV5-1 to TRBJ1-1, with 7 bases that match TRBD1. This CDR3 spans 14 amino acids. The V gene end was trimmed by 5 bases and the J gene end by 6 bases; junction bases not matched to a gene: 10. The germline V gene encodes CDR1 SGHRS and CDR2 YFSETQ. CDR3 sequence reads: CASSRIDRVPEAFF. The CDR3 DNA sequence: TGCGCCAGCAGTCGAATAGACAGGGTGCCTGAAGCTTTCTTT.

Remarks on this clonotype: The junction differs from germline at one of its ends, possibly a read error. The chain joins TRBV7-9 to TRBJ1-4, with TRBD1 matching over 7 bases. The CDR3 spans 15 residues. The V gene's germline CDR1 is SEHNR and CDR2 FQNEAQ (reference sequence). This chain's CDR3 is CASSWRDSEEEKLSF. Written as DNA, the CDR3 is TGTGCCAGCAGCTGGAGGGACAGTGAGGAGGAAAAACTGTCTTTT.

This clonotype was seen only a few times. The chain carries TRBV5-1 and TRBJ2-1; 9 bases fit TRBD1. V shed 4 bases, J shed 3 bases, and the junction held 8 bases outside the gene matches. This CDR3 contains 16 residues. Germline CDR1 is SGHRS and CDR2 is YFSETQ. CDR3 sequence reads: CASSPDTGGFYNEQFF. In DNA, the CDR3 is TGCGCCAGCAGCCCGGATACAGGGGGCTTCTACAATGAGCAGTTCTTC.

In its sample, this clonotype was seen a few times. The chain couples TRBV19 to TRBJ1-2; a weak D match, TRBD1 (5 bases). This CDR3 has 12 amino acids. CDR1 is LNHDA and CDR2 is SQIVND in the germline V gene (reference sequence). V was trimmed by 7 bases and J by 4 bases, leaving 10 bases between them. CDR3 in amino acids: CASKGQGYGYTF. The CDR3 DNA reads TGTGCCAGTAAGGGGCAAGGCTATGGCTACACCTTC.

This chain links TRBV12-3 or TRBV12-4 with TRBJ2-1; 9 nucleotides line up with TRBD1. The CDR3 consists of 14 residues. V dropped 5 bases and J dropped 8; count of bases not matched to a gene: 7. CDR3 nucleotides: TGTGCCAGCAGTCAGTGGACAGGGGCCTATGAGCAGTTCTTC. Its translation is CASSQWTGAYEQFF.

The table lists this clonotype with a few counts. The V gene is TRBV6-1, the J gene TRBJ2-1; D might be TRBD1 (6 bases). CDR1 MNHNS and CDR2 SASEGT come from the germline V gene. The CDR3 contains 14 residues. Trimming took 4 bases from V and 10 from J, leaving 17 bases between them. DNA for the CDR3: TGTGCCAGCAGTGCGGACAGACTGTCGGGCGAGCAGTTCTTC. It codes for CASSADRLSGEQFF.

Only a few counts were recorded for this clonotype. At one of its ends the junction is not consistent with the germline gene, which may arise from a read error. This chain uses TRBV12-5 with TRBJ2-4; perhaps TRBD1 as D (6 bases). CDR3 length: 14 amino acids. The germline V gene has CDR1 LGHNT and CDR2 FRNRAP. CDR3 loop: CASGLEGGKNIQYF. The CDR3 DNA reads TGTGCTAGTGGCTTGGAAGGGGGAAAGAACATTCAGTACTTC.

The rearrangement uses TRBV5-1 and TRBJ2-1; 11 positions agree with TRBD2. Germline V gives CDR1 SGHRS, CDR2 YFSETQ. V shed 4 bases, J shed 3 bases, and the junction held 9 bases outside the gene matches. The CDR3 runs 17 residues. DNA of the CDR3: TGCGCCAGCAGCCCTCGGGGTAGCGGGGGGGACTACAATGAGCAGTTCTTC. This encodes CASSPRGSGGDYNEQFF.

The chain recombines TRBV3-1 with TRBJ2-7; D assignment may be TRBD1 or TRBD2 (5 bases each). The CDR3 spans 15 residues. CDR1 and CDR2 (germline): LGHDT, YNNKEL (reference sequence). The V gene lost 0 bases and the J gene lost 6 bases, with 15 bases spanning the gap. This CDR3 reads CASSQEGVGTCEQYF. The CDR3 coding sequence is TGTGCCAGCAGCCAAGAGGGTGTCGGGACCTGCGAGCAGTACTTC.

This clonotype was seen a few times. The chain carries TRBV6-5 and TRBJ2-3; tentatively, D is TRBD2 (7 bases). The CDR3 spans 15 residues. The V gene lost 10 bases and the J gene lost 0 bases, with 17 bases spanning the gap. Germline V CDR1 and CDR2: MNHEY, SVGAGI. The CDR3 coding sequence is TGTGCCAACAAGGGGGGGGGCACTAGCACAGATACGCAGTATTTT. The encoded protein is CANKGGGTSTDTQYF.

The chain combines TRBV6-6 with TRBJ2-5; D is undetermined. Germline CDR1 reads MNHNY; CDR2 reads SVGAGI (reference sequence). V lost 2 bases to trimming and J lost 5 bases, with 18 bases between them. The CDR3 totals 16 residues. CDR3 sequence (DNA): TGTGCCAGCAGTTACCCTTTACGGCGCTCCGGGGAGACCCAGTACTTC. Protein sequence: CASSYPLRRSGETQYF.